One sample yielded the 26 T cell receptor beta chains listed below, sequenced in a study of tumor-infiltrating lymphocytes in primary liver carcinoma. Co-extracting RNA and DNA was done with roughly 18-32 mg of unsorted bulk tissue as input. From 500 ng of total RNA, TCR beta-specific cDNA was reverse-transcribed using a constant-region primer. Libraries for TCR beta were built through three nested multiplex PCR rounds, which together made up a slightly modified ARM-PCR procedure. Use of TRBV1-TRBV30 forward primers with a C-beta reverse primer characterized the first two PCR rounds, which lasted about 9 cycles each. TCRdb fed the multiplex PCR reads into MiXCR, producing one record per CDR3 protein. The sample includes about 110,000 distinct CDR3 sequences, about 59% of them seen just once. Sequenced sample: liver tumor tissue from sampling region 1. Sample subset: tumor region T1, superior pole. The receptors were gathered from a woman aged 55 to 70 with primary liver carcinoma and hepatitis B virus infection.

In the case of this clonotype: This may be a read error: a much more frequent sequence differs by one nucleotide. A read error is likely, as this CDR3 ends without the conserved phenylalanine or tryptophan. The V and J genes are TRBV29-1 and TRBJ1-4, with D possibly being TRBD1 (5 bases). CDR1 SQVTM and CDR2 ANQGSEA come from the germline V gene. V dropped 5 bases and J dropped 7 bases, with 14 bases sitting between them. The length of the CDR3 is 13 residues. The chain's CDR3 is CSVWSGSGEKLFL. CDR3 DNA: TGCAGCGTTTGGTCAGGGTCTGGTGAAAAACTGTTTCTT.

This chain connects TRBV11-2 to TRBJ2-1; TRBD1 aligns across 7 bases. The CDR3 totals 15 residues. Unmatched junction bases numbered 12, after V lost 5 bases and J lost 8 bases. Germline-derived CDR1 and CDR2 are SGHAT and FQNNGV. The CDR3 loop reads CASSGRDSGWDEQFF. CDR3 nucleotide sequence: TGTGCCAGCAGCGGCCGGGACAGCGGTTGGGATGAGCAGTTCTTC.

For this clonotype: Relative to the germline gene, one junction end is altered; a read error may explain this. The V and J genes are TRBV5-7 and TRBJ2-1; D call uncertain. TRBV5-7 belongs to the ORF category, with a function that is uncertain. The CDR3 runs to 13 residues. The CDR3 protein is CASSHCEDDEQLF. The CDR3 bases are TGTGCCAGCAGCCATTGTGAGGACGATGAGCAGCTCTTC.

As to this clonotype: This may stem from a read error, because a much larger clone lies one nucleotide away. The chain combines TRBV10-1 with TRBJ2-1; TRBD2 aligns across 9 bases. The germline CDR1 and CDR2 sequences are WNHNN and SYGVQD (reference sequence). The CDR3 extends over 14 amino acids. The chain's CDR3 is CAISVSGSINEQFF. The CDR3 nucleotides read TGCGCCATCAGTGTTAGCGGGAGTATTAATGAGCAGTTCTTC.

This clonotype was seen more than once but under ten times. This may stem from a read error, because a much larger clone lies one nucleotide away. This chain's CDR3 is CASSSLAGGPNGQFF. DNA for the CDR3: TGTGCCAGCAGTAGCCTTGCGGGAGGGCCGAATGGGCAGTTCTTC. The genes are TRBV12-3 or TRBV12-4 and TRBJ2-1; TRBD2 agrees at 9 bases. CDR3 size: 15 residues.

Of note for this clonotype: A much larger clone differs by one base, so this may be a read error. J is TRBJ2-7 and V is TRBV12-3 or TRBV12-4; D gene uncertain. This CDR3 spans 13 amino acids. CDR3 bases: TGTGCCAGCACTTTATACAGCAACTACGAGCAGTACTTC. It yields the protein CASTLYSNYEQYF.

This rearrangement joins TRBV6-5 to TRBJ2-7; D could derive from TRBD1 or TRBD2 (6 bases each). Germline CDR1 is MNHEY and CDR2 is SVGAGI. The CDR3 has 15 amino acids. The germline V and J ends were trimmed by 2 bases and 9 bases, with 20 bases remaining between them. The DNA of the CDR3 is TGTGCCAGCAGTTACCGGGGGCTACGGGATAAAGGGCAGTACTTC. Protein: CASSYRGLRDKGQYF.

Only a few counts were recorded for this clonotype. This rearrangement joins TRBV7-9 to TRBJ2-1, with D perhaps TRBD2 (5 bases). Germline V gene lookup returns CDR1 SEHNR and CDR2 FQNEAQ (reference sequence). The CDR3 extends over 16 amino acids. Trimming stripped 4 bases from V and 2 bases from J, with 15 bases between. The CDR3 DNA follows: TGTGCCAGCAGCTCAGCGAGCGGCTCCCCCTACAATGAGCAGTTCTTC. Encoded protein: CASSSASGSPYNEQFF.

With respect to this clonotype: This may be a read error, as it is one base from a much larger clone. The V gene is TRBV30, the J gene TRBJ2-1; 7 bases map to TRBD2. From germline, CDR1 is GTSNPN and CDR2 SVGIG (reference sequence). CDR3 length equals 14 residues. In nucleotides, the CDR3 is TGTGCCTGGAGCCTAAGCGGGGTACACAATGAGCAGCTCTTC. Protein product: CAWSLSGVHNEQLF.

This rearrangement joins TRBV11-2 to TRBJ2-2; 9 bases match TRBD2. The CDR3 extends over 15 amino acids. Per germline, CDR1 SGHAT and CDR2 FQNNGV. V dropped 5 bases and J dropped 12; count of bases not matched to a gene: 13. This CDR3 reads CASSRTSDGRGKLFF. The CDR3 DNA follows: TGTGCCAGCAGCAGGACTAGCGATGGTAGGGGGAAGCTGTTTTTT.

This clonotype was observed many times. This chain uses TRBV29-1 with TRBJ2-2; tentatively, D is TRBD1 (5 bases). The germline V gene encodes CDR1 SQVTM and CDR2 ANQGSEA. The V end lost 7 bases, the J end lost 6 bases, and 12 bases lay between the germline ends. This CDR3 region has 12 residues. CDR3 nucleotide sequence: TGCAGCGCCGAGAGCAGGGCCGGGGAGCTGTTTTTT. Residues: CSAESRAGELFF.

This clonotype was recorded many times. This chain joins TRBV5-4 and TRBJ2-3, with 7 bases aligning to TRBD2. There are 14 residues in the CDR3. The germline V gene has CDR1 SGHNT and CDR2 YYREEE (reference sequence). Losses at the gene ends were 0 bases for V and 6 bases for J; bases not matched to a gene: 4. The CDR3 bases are TGTGCCAGCAGCTTGGGCGGGAGCGTCGATACGCAGTATTTT. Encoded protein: CASSLGGSVDTQYF. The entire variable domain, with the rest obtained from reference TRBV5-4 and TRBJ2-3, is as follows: ETGVTQSPTHLIKTRGQQVTLRCSSQSGHNTVSWYQQALGQGPQFIFQYYREEENGRGNFPPRFSGLQFPNYSSELNVNALELDDSALYLCASSLGGSVDTQYFGPGTRLTVL.

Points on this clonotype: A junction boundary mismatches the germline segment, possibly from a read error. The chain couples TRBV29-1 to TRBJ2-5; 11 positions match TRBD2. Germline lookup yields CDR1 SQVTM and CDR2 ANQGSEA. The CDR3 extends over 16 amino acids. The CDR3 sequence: CSVPGGTSGSQVTQYF. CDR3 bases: TGCAGCGTCCCCGGCGGGACTAGCGGTTCCCAAGTGACCCAATACTTC.

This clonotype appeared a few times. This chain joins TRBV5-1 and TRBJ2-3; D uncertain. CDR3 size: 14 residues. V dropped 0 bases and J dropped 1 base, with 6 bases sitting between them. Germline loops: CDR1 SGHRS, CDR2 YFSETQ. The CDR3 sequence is CASSLAAGTDTQYF. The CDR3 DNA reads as TGCGCCAGCAGCTTGGCTGCGGGCACAGATACGCAGTATTTT.

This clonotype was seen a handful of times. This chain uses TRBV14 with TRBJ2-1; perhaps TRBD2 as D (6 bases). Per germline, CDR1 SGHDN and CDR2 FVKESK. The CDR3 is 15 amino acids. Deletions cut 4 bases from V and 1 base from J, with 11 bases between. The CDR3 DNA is TGTGCCAGCAGCCCAGTTGGAGGGTCCTACAATGAGCAGTTCTTC. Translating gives CASSPVGGSYNEQFF.

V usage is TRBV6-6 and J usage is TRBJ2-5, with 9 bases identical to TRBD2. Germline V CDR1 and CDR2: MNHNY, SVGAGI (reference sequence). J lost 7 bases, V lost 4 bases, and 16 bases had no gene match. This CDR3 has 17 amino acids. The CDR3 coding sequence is TGTGCCAGCAGTTCCGGTAGACTAGCGGAAGGGCCGGGGACCCAGTACTTC. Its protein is CASSSGRLAEGPGTQYF.

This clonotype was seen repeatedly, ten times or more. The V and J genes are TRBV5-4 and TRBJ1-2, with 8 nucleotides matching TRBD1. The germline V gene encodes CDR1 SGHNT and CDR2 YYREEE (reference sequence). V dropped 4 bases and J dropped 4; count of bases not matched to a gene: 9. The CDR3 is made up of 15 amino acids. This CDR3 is CASSQPTGGGYGYTF. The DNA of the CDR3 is TGTGCCAGCAGCCAACCCACAGGGGGGGGCTATGGCTACACCTTC.

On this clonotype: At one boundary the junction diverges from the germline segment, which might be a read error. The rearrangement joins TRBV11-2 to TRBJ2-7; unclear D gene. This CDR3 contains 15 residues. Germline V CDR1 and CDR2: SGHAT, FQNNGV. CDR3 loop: CASSSDPGHTSEQHF. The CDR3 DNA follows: TGTGCCAGCAGCTCAGACCCTGGCCATACGTCCGAGCAGCACTTC.

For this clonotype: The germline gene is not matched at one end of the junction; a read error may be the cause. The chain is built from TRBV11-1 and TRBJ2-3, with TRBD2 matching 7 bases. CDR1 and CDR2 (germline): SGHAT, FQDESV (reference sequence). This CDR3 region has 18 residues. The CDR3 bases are TGTGCCAGCAGCTTAGCGTTATCGGGAGGACTTGGCACAGATAGGCAGTATTTT. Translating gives CASSLALSGGLGTDRQYF.

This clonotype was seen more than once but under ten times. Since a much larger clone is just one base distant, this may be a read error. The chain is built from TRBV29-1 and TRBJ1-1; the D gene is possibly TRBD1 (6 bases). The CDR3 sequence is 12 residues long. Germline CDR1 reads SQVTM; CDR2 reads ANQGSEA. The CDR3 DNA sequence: TGCATCGTTGATCAGGGACATACTGAAGCTTTCTTT. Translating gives CIVDQGHTEAFF.

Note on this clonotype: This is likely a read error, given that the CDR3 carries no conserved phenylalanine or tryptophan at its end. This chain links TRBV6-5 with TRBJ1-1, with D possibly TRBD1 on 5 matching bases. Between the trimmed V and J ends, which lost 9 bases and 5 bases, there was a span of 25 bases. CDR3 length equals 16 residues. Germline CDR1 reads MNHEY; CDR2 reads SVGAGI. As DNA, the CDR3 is TGTGCCAGTAGTAGTGGAGGGACCCAGGGTTGGACTGAAGCTTTCCTT. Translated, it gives CASSSGGTQGWTEAFL.

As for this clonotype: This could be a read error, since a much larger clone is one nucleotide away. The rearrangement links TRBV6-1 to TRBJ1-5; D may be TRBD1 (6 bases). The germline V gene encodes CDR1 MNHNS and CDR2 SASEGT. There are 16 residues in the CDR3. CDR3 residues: CACSGARGGGNQPQHF. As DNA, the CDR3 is TGTGCCTGCAGTGGGGCCCGGGGGGGCGGAAATCAGCCCCAGCATTTT.

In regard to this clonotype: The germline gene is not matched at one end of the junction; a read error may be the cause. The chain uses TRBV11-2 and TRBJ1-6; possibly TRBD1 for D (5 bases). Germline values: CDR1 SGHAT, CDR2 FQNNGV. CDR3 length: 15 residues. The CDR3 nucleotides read TGTGCCAGCAGCTTAGTAACAGGAGGCTATTCACCCCTCAACTTT. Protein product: CASSLVTGGYSPLNF. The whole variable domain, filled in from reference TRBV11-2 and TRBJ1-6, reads EAGVAQSPRYKIIEKRQSVAFWCNPISGHATLYWYQQILGQGPKLLIQFQNNGVVDDSQLPKDRFSAERLKGVDSTLKIQPAKLEDSAVYLCASSLVTGGYSPLNFGNGTRLTVT.

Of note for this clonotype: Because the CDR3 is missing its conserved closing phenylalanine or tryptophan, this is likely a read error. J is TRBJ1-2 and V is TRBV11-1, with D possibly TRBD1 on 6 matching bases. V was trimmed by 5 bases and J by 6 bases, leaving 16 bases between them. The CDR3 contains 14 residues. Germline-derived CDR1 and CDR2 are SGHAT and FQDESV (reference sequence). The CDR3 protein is CASSQGQTNHGYTL. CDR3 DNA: TGTGCCAGCAGCCAAGGACAGACCAACCATGGCTACACCCTC.

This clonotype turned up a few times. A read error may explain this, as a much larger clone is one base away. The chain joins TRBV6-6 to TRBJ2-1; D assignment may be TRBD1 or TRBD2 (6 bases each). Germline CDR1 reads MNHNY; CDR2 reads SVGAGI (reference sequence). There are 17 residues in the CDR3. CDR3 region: CASSYSVSSGAHNVQFF. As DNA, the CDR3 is TGTGCCAGCAGTTACTCGGTGTCATCGGGGGCGCATAATGTGCAGTTCTTC.

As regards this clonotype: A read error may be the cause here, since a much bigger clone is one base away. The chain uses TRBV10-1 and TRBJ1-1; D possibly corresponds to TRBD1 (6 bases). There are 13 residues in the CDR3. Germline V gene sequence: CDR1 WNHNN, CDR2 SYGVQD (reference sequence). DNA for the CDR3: TGCGCCAGCAGTGCGGACAGCCACACTGAAACTTTCTTT. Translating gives CASSADSHTETFF.